This T cell receptor (beta chain) is drawn from a study of blood T cell repertoires in COVID-19. Study-wide background: Both acute and convalescent COVID-19 samples were obtained from the United States, Italy and Spain. T cells, B-cell-depleted T cells, or PBMCs supplied cDNA or gDNA.

With 6 bases clipped from V and 1 base from J, the junction kept 8 bases outside the gene matches. Germline CDR1 is LGHDT and CDR2 is YNNKEL (reference sequence). The CDR3 length is 16 residues. The authors' processing: Amplified reference gene primers provided the basis for estimating nucleated cell counts. The protocol was immunoSEQ multiplex PCR, while the TCRdb copy is restricted to in-frame clones and leaves out a portion. The DNA gave D and trimming, while V, J and clone size come from that table. This sample has tens of thousands of clones, with about 70% found just once. This clone is termed medium-sized (0.01 to 0.1%).

The clonotype comes from a woman in her seventies with acute or convalescent COVID-19. The chain recombines TRBV3-1 (or the pseudogene TRBV3-2) with TRBJ2-3; 9 bases line up with TRBD2. The sequenced sample consisted of peripheral blood. This CDR3 reads CASSLSGSGGTDTQYF. The DNA of the CDR3 is TGTGCCAGCAGTCTTAGCGGGAGCGGTGGCACAGATACGCAGTATTTT.